These 23 T cell receptor beta chains originate from one sample sequenced in a study of T cell repertoires in cytomegalovirus infection. TCRdb re-derived calls from the reads in MiXCR, one entry per CDR3 protein. The sample holds some 180,000 distinct CDR3 sequences, roughly 17% seen once. The sequenced sample consisted of CD8+ T cells from PBMCs. The receptors come from a human donor in good health (CMV status not recorded). Some clones in this sample may be carry-over from other donors' samples.

The rearrangement joins TRBV6-4 to TRBJ1-1, with D unclear. The V gene lost 3 bases and the J gene lost 5 bases, with 10 bases spanning the gap. Per germline, CDR1 MRHNA and CDR2 SNTAGT. There are 13 residues in the CDR3. CDR3: CASSEWPTTEAFF. For the CDR3, the DNA is TGTGCCAGCAGTGAATGGCCGACGACTGAAGCTTTCTTT.

This clonotype was counted only a few times. J is TRBJ2-1 and V is TRBV19; weak D call: TRBD1 (5 bases). V was pared by 6 bases and J by 0 bases, with 18 bases between. The V gene's germline CDR1 is LNHDA and CDR2 SQIVND (reference sequence). CDR3 size: 17 residues. The DNA for the CDR3 is TGTGCCAGTAGCCATACCTACAGGACCACCTCCTACAATGAGCAGTTCTTC. This translates into CASSHTYRTTSYNEQFF.

V and J are TRBV27 and TRBJ2-1; D is perhaps TRBD1 (5 bases). The germline CDR1 and CDR2 sequences are MNHEY and SMNVEV (reference sequence). Trimming took 7 bases from V and 3 from J, leaving 13 bases between them. The CDR3 sequence is 14 residues long. The CDR3 bases are TGTGCCAGCACCTCTCAGGGATACTACAATGAGCAGTTCTTC. Translation: CASTSQGYYNEQFF.

The rearrangement joins TRBV19 to TRBJ1-4; D is uncertain. The CDR3 runs to 17 residues. Germline V gives CDR1 LNHDA, CDR2 SQIVND (reference sequence). Trimming removed 7 bases at V and 0 bases at J, with 18 bases between. The CDR3 DNA sequence: TGTGCCAGTACCGATCTCCCCCTATCTACAACTAATGAAAAACTGTTTTTT. Translating gives CASTDLPLSTTNEKLFF.

This clonotype was observed a few times. CDR3 in amino acids: CASSIRGNHNEQFF. The CDR3 DNA reads as TGTGCCAGCAGCATCAGAGGGAACCACAATGAGCAGTTCTTC. The chain employs TRBV11-1 and TRBJ2-1; D might be TRBD2 (5 bases). This CDR3 has 14 residues. V was trimmed by 5 bases and J by 5 bases, leaving 13 bases between them. The germline V gene has CDR1 SGHAT and CDR2 FQDESV (reference sequence).

Only a few counts were recorded for this clonotype. The V call is TRBV11-2, the J call TRBJ2-1; 8 bases line up with TRBD2. J gave up 4 bases and V 5 bases, and 7 bases lay outside the gene matches. The CDR3 length is 15 residues. Germline CDR1 SGHAT, CDR2 FQNNGV. The CDR3 DNA reads as TGTGCCAGCAGCCGGGGGGGGTATGGTTACAATGAGCAGTTCTTC. It codes for CASSRGGYGYNEQFF.

This chain uses TRBV6-2 or TRBV6-3 with TRBJ2-7, with TRBD1 as a possible D gene (5 bases). This CDR3 is 12 amino acids long. V dropped 8 bases and J dropped 2 bases, with 10 bases sitting between them. CDR1 MNHEY and CDR2 SVGEGT come from the germline V gene. The CDR3 sequence: CASGAKPYEQYF. The CDR3 DNA reads as TGTGCCAGCGGGGCTAAACCCTACGAGCAGTACTTC.

The V gene is TRBV28, the J gene TRBJ1-4, with TRBD1 matching over 7 bases. V shed 3 bases and J 5 bases; nucleotides not matched to a gene: 12. The CDR3 length is 17 residues. Germline V gene lookup returns CDR1 MDHEN and CDR2 SYDVKM. CDR3 coding DNA: TGTGCCAGCAGTTTTGACGAACCGACAGGGCGCAATGAAAAACTGTTTTTT. It yields the protein CASSFDEPTGRNEKLFF. Complete variable domain (other parts from reference TRBV28 and TRBJ1-4): DVKVTQSSRYLVKRTGEKVFLECVQDMDHENMFWYRQDPGLGLRLIYFSYDVKMKEKGDIPEGYSVSREKKERFSLILESASTNQTSMYLCASSFDEPTGRNEKLFFGSGTQLSVL.

V usage is TRBV11-2 and J usage is TRBJ2-5, with TRBD2 identical over 12 bases. Germline assignment: CDR1 SGHAT and CDR2 FQNNGV. Germline trimming cut 3 bases from V and 2 bases from J; bases unmatched to any gene: 7. This CDR3 has 17 amino acids. CDR3 in amino acids: CASSLELAGGLQETQYF. The DNA of the CDR3 is TGTGCCAGCAGCTTGGAACTAGCGGGGGGTCTTCAAGAGACCCAGTACTTC.

The rearrangement joins TRBV14 to TRBJ2-7; D ambiguous. The CDR3 has 14 residues. V was pared by 1 base and J by 2 bases, with 9 bases between. Germline values: CDR1 SGHDN, CDR2 FVKESK. CDR3 bases: TGTGCCAGCAGCCAAGGGACCGGACCCTACGAGCAGTACTTC. This sequence encodes CASSQGTGPYEQYF.

The J gene is TRBJ2-6, the V gene TRBV4-1, with D possibly being TRBD1 (6 bases). The CDR3 has 17 residues. Deletions cut 0 bases from V and 2 bases from J, with 11 bases between. Germline-derived CDR1 and CDR2 are MGHRA and YSYEKL. The CDR3 sequence: CASSQDQRGTGANVLTF. The DNA of the CDR3 is TGCGCCAGCAGCCAAGATCAAAGGGGGACTGGGGCCAACGTCCTGACTTTC.

This clonotype was recorded a few times. The chain links TRBV5-4 to TRBJ2-1; 9 bases are a match to TRBD1. Germline CDR1 reads SGHNT; CDR2 reads YYREEE (reference sequence). The CDR3 extends over 18 amino acids. The junction had 14 bases not matched to a gene; V was cut back by 3 bases and J by 4 bases. The CDR3 is CASSWGTGTFGTYNEQFF. The CDR3 nucleotides read TGTGCCAGCAGCTGGGGGACAGGGACATTTGGAACGTACAATGAGCAGTTCTTC.

CDR3 nucleotides: TGTGCCAGCAGTTTTCCTGGGGGCAATCAGCCCCAGCATTTT. As protein: CASSFPGGNQPQHF. The chain has TRBV28 and TRBJ1-5; D is unclear. The CDR3 runs 14 residues. Trimming took off 3 bases at V and 2 bases at J, with 8 bases between the two ends. Germline V gene lookup returns CDR1 MDHEN and CDR2 SYDVKM.

This chain links TRBV20-1 with TRBJ1-2; 12 bases are a match to TRBD1. Trimming cost V 5 bases and J 7 bases; bases outside gene matches: 5. The germline V gene encodes CDR1 DFQATT and CDR2 SNEGSKA (reference sequence). The CDR3 has 13 amino acids. CDR3 region: CSAGTGGEGGYTF. CDR3 nucleotides: TGCAGTGCTGGGACAGGGGGCGAAGGTGGCTACACCTTC.

The table lists this clonotype with many counts. V usage is TRBV7-8 and J usage is TRBJ2-1; D unclear. Germline V gene sequence: CDR1 SGHVS, CDR2 FQNEAQ. This CDR3 is built from 12 residues. The V end was cut by 4 bases, the J end by 5 bases, with 6 bases between. CDR3 sequence: CASSSGNNEQFF. In nucleotides, the CDR3 is TGTGCCAGCAGCTCTGGAAACAATGAGCAGTTCTTC.

CDR3 sequence: CASSLQGREETQYF. DNA of the CDR3: TGTGCCAGCAGTTTACAGGGGAGGGAAGAGACCCAGTACTTC. This chain uses TRBV27 with TRBJ2-5; perhaps TRBD2 as D (7 bases). Trimming took 2 bases from V and 3 from J, leaving 10 bases between them. This CDR3 spans 14 amino acids. Germline V gene data show CDR1 as MNHEY and CDR2 as SMNVEV (reference sequence).

This clonotype was detected once. The chain recombines TRBV6-2 or TRBV6-3 with TRBJ2-7; a possible D gene is TRBD1 (6 bases). Deletions cut 4 bases from V and 4 bases from J, with 11 bases between. The CDR3 totals 13 residues. Germline-derived CDR1 and CDR2 are MNHEY and SVGEGT. The CDR3, as DNA: TGTGCCAGCAGTTGGGACACCCGGTACGAGCAGTACTTC. Amino acids: CASSWDTRYEQYF.

This clonotype showed up just a few times. The gene calls are TRBV7-8 and TRBJ1-6; no definite D call. Germline V lookup: CDR1 SGHVS, CDR2 FQNEAQ. The V end lost 6 bases, the J end lost 4 bases, and 16 bases lay between the germline ends. The CDR3 is 16 residues long. CDR3 amino acids: CASRHTAGAYNSPLHF. CDR3 nucleotide sequence: TGTGCCAGCAGACATACAGCCGGCGCGTATAATTCACCCCTCCACTTT. Looking up the rest from reference TRBV7-8 and TRBJ1-6 gives the full variable domain: GAGVSQSPRYKVAKRGQDVALRCDPISGHVSLFWYQQALGQGPEFLTYFQNEAQLDKSGLPSDRFFAERPEGSVSTLKIQRTQQEDSAVYLCASRHTAGAYNSPLHFGNGTRLTVT.

This clonotype was observed a few times. The V gene is TRBV28, the J gene TRBJ1-5; D might be TRBD1 (5 bases). The CDR3 length is 15 residues. Looked up from germline, CDR1 is MDHEN and CDR2 is SYDVKM. The germline V and J ends were trimmed by 5 bases and 0 bases, with 11 bases remaining between them. This CDR3 is CASSKWGVSNQPQHF. CDR3 DNA: TGTGCCAGCAGTAAATGGGGGGTTAGCAATCAGCCCCAGCATTTT.

The chain combines TRBV7-2 with TRBJ2-3; either TRBD1 or TRBD2 may fit D (7 bases each). CDR1 and CDR2 (germline): SGHTA, FQGNSA. V lost 4 bases to trimming and J lost 0 bases, with 14 bases between them. The CDR3 covers 16 residues. The CDR3 DNA follows: TGTGCCAGCAGCTCTCCTCAGGGGGGGAGCACAGATACGCAGTATTTT. Its protein product is CASSSPQGGSTDTQYF.

This clonotype was counted once. The chain combines TRBV29-1 with TRBJ2-6, with D possibly being TRBD1 or TRBD2 (5 bases each). Trimming removed 0 bases from V and 4 bases from J, with 10 bases in between. The germline V gene encodes CDR1 SQVTM and CDR2 ANQGSEA. The CDR3 consists of 15 residues. CDR3 coding DNA: TGCAGCGTTGAAGAGAGGGACGGCGGGGCCAACGTCCTGACTTTC. This gives the protein CSVEERDGGANVLTF. The whole variable domain, filled in from reference TRBV29-1 and TRBJ2-6, reads SAVISQKPSRDICQRGTSLTIQCQVDSQVTMMFWYRQQPGQSLTLIATANQGSEATYESGFVIDKFPISRPNLTFSTLTVSNMSPEDSSIYLCSVEERDGGANVLTFGAGSRLTVL.

This clonotype has only a few counts. This chain joins TRBV25-1 and TRBJ1-2; 10 nucleotides match TRBD1. CDR1 MGHDK and CDR2 SYGVNS come from the germline V gene. There are 14 residues in the CDR3. J was trimmed by 4 bases and V by 6 bases; bases with no gene match: 5. CDR3 DNA: TGTGCCAGCAGAGACAGGGGGCGAAGCTATGGCTACACCTTC. Its protein product is CASRDRGRSYGYTF.

The chain links TRBV7-6 to TRBJ1-1; maybe TRBD1 (5 bases). This CDR3 is 16 amino acids long. CDR1 is SGHVS, CDR2 FNYEAQ, per germline. Trimming took off 1 base at V and 7 bases at J, with 19 bases between the two ends. The CDR3 DNA reads as TGTGCCAGCAGCTTAGGACCCTCGGGGACCAAATTTGAAGCTTTCTTT. This encodes CASSLGPSGTKFEAFF.